Below, 26 T cell receptor beta chains from the same sample are listed, as sequenced in a study of cytomegalovirus exposure and HLA in healthy donors. PCR involved 60 Vbeta and 13 Jbeta primers. Sequencing used immunoSEQ multiplex PCR; TCRdb keeps in-frame clones, though not all of them. The table records about 110,000 clones, over 60% of them present only once. Sequences were obtained from PBMCs. The origin of the receptors is a man aged 25 to 40 in good health and CMV-seropositive.

The V call is TRBV11-2, the J call TRBJ2-5; possibly TRBD2 for D (7 bases). The CDR3 is 15 residues long. In germline, CDR1 is SGHAT, CDR2 FQNNGV. Trimming took off 5 bases at V and 2 bases at J, with 15 bases between the two ends. The CDR3 DNA follows: TGTGCCAGCAGCCATCGGGGGGCAGGGCAAGAGACCCAGTACTTC. It encodes CASSHRGAGQETQYF.

J is TRBJ2-5 and V is TRBV4-1; D is ambiguous. The CDR3 length is 14 residues. Trimming shortened V by 4 bases and J by 4 bases, and 13 bases separated the two germline ends. Germline V gene sequence: CDR1 MGHRA, CDR2 YSYEKL. This CDR3 is CASSRDFRGETQYF. CDR3 DNA sequence: TGCGCCAGCAGCCGCGATTTCCGTGGAGAGACCCAGTACTTC.

The chain links TRBV5-1 to TRBJ2-6, with D hard to call. V was cut by 1 base and J by 4 bases, with 6 bases left in between. The CDR3 runs to 14 residues. The germline CDR1 and CDR2 sequences are SGHRS and YFSETQ. CDR3 bases: TGCGCCAGCAGCTTGACGAGGGGGGCCAACGTCCTGACTTTC. Its protein product is CASSLTRGANVLTF.

This clone came up once. Relative to the germline gene, one junction end is altered; a read error may explain this. The chain recombines TRBV7-3 with TRBJ2-2; D gene unclear. The CDR3 loop spans 11 amino acids. Germline loops: CDR1 SGHTA, CDR2 FQGTGA. CDR3 protein: CASSLTGELFF. In DNA form, the CDR3 reads TGTGCCAGCAGCCTAACCGGGGAGCTGTTTTTT. Full variable domain (missing parts from reference TRBV7-3 and TRBJ2-2): GAGVSQTPSNKVTEKGKYVELRCDPISGHTALYWYRQSLGQGPEFLIYFQGTGAADDSGLPNDRFFAVRPEGSVSTLKIQRTERGDSAVYLCASSLTGELFFGEGSRLTVL.

The gene calls are TRBV7-3 and TRBJ1-1; 7 nucleotides align to TRBD1. J gave up 0 bases and V 5 bases, and 6 bases lay outside the gene matches. The length of the CDR3 is 15 residues. In germline, CDR1 is SGHTA, CDR2 FQGTGA. CDR3 protein: CASSPWTGMNTEAFF. CDR3 coding DNA: TGTGCCAGCAGCCCGTGGACAGGCATGAACACTGAAGCTTTCTTT. The full variable domain, its missing parts supplied by reference TRBV7-3 and TRBJ1-1, is GAGVSQTPSNKVTEKGKYVELRCDPISGHTALYWYRQSLGQGPEFLIYFQGTGAADDSGLPNDRFFAVRPEGSVSTLKIQRTERGDSAVYLCASSPWTGMNTEAFFGQGTRLTVV.

J is TRBJ1-1 and V is TRBV7-2, with D maybe TRBD1 (5 bases). This CDR3 has 14 residues. Trimming removed 3 bases at V and 6 bases at J, with 14 bases between. The V gene's germline CDR1 is SGHTA and CDR2 FQGNSA. The CDR3 coding sequence is TGTGCCAGCAGCTTTCGGGGGACCTCCCCTGAAGCTTTCTTT. It yields the protein CASSFRGTSPEAFF.

This clone has only one observation. This chain connects TRBV4-3 to TRBJ2-7; 10 bases map to TRBD1. J gave up 0 bases and V 4 bases, and 3 bases lay outside the gene matches. CDR3 size: 15 residues. Germline V gives CDR1 LGHNA, CDR2 YSLEER. CDR3 nucleotide sequence: TGCGCCAGCAGCCCCGGGACAGGGGTCTCCTACGAGCAGTACTTC. Translated: CASSPGTGVSYEQYF.

The chain recombines TRBV7-2 with TRBJ1-6; D gene ambiguous. The CDR3 contains 14 residues. The germline CDR1 and CDR2 sequences are SGHTA and FQGNSA. Trimming removed 5 bases from V and 9 bases from J, with 14 bases in between. CDR3: CASSNAPRASPLHF. In nucleotides, the CDR3 is TGTGCCAGCAGCAACGCCCCGAGGGCTTCACCCCTCCACTTT.

V gene TRBV5-1 combines with J gene TRBJ2-7; weak D call: TRBD2 (5 bases). The V gene lost 0 bases and the J gene lost 0 bases, with 10 bases spanning the gap. Germline V gives CDR1 SGHRS, CDR2 YFSETQ. This CDR3 contains 15 residues. The CDR3 DNA is TGCGCCAGCAGCTTGGGCGGGTCCAGCTCCTACGAGCAGTACTTC. Translating it yields CASSLGGSSSYEQYF.

The J gene is TRBJ2-7, the V gene TRBV7-6, with D possibly being TRBD2 (6 bases). Trimming removed 0 bases from V and 2 bases from J, with 14 bases in between. This CDR3 has 16 amino acids. The germline V gene encodes CDR1 SGHVS and CDR2 FNYEAQ. CDR3 in amino acids: CASSLAPSRGAYEQYF. In DNA, the CDR3 is TGTGCCAGCAGCTTAGCGCCCTCGCGGGGAGCCTACGAGCAGTACTTC.

This chain uses TRBV10-3 with TRBJ2-3; TRBD2 matches at 7 bases. The CDR3 is made up of 13 amino acids. V was pared by 8 bases and J by 1 base, with 3 bases of the junction left unmatched. Germline V gene lookup returns CDR1 ENHRY and CDR2 SYGVKD. This chain's CDR3 is CAIGSGGTDTQYF. DNA for the CDR3: TGTGCCATCGGGAGCGGGGGCACAGATACGCAGTATTTT.

This chain joins TRBV28 and TRBJ2-5; D not resolved. CDR1 and CDR2 from the germline V gene are MDHEN and SYDVKM. The CDR3 runs to 13 residues. V was cut by 3 bases and J by 4 bases, with 9 bases left in between. Here the CDR3 DNA reads TGTGCCAGCAGTTTGAACAGTCCAGAGACCCAGTACTTC. It encodes CASSLNSPETQYF.

This chain joins TRBV28 and TRBJ2-7; D uncertain. Germline values: CDR1 MDHEN, CDR2 SYDVKM. Trimming stripped 4 bases from V and 3 bases from J, with 4 bases between. This CDR3 has 11 amino acids. The CDR3 DNA follows: TGTGCCAGCAGTTCCTACTACGAGCAGTACTTC. Protein sequence: CASSSYYEQYF.

The V call is TRBV27, the J call TRBJ1-2; 7 nucleotides match TRBD1. The V and J ends lost 8 bases and 1 base, in that order; junction bases with no gene match: 4. Germline V gene sequence: CDR1 MNHEY, CDR2 SMNVEV (reference sequence). The CDR3 loop spans 13 amino acids. CDR3 in amino acids: CASRRQGNYGYTF. CDR3 coding DNA: TGTGCCAGCCGAAGACAGGGTAACTATGGCTACACCTTC.

V usage is TRBV15 and J usage is TRBJ2-1; tentative D call: TRBD2 (5 bases). Germline V gene lookup returns CDR1 LNHNV and CDR2 YYDKDF (reference sequence). Trimming removed 6 bases at V and 6 bases at J, with 6 bases between. This CDR3 has 11 amino acids. The CDR3 sequence: CATREVNEQFF. The CDR3 nucleotides are TGTGCCACCAGGGAGGTCAATGAGCAGTTCTTC.

This CDR3 reads CASSLEQVKYGYTF. The CDR3 DNA reads as TGTGCCAGCAGCTTGGAACAGGTCAAATACGGCTACACCTTC. This chain links TRBV5-5 with TRBJ1-2; TRBD1 is a possible D gene (5 bases). The germline CDR1 and CDR2 sequences are SGHKS and YYEKEE (reference sequence). The CDR3 has 14 amino acids. The germline V and J ends were trimmed by 0 bases and 8 bases, with 14 bases remaining between them.

The J gene is TRBJ1-1, the V gene TRBV7-2, with a possible D match to TRBD1 (5 bases). This CDR3 region has 15 residues. Germline-derived CDR1 and CDR2 are SGHTA and FQGNSA. Trimming left V 1 base short and J 0 bases short, with 9 bases between. The CDR3 sequence: CASSLVSRVNTEAFF. CDR3 DNA sequence: TGTGCCAGCAGCTTAGTCTCCAGGGTGAACACTGAAGCTTTCTTT.

The V gene is TRBV5-4, the J gene TRBJ1-4; D remains unclear. This CDR3 has 13 residues. Germline V lookup: CDR1 SGHNT, CDR2 YYREEE (reference sequence). Trimming stripped 1 base from V and 7 bases from J, with 8 bases between. CDR3 region: CASSLSTREKLFF. The CDR3 DNA reads TGTGCCAGCAGCTTGAGCACCCGTGAAAAACTGTTTTTT.

This chain joins TRBV19 and TRBJ2-3; TRBD1 aligns across 8 bases. This CDR3 is 16 amino acids long. Unmatched junction bases numbered 7, after V lost 1 base and J lost 4 bases. Germline V gives CDR1 LNHDA, CDR2 SQIVND (reference sequence). Here the CDR3 reads CASSIVGRGLADTQYF. The CDR3 region has the DNA TGTGCCAGTAGTATAGTAGGCAGGGGGCTGGCAGATACGCAGTATTTT.

The chain has TRBV27 and TRBJ2-1; TRBD1 matches at 9 bases. J was trimmed by 9 bases and V by 3 bases; bases with no gene match: 0. Germline CDR1 is MNHEY and CDR2 is SMNVEV (reference sequence). CDR3 length: 12 residues. CDR3 loop: CASSLTGGEQFF. For the CDR3, the DNA is TGTGCCAGCAGTTTGACAGGGGGTGAGCAGTTCTTC.

V is TRBV7-8 and J is TRBJ2-7; 7 nucleotides line up with TRBD1. Trimming at V came to 4 bases and at J to 2 bases, leaving 8 bases not matched to a gene. The CDR3 totals 15 residues. Germline assignment: CDR1 SGHVS and CDR2 FQNEAQ. The CDR3 coding sequence is TGTGCCAGCAGCTCTTACAGGGGAAAACCCTACGAGCAGTACTTC. It specifies CASSSYRGKPYEQYF.

For this clone: At the DNA level, this CDR3 is encoded by other sequences in the same sample as well. The rearrangement joins TRBV10-1 to TRBJ2-1; 8 nucleotides align to TRBD2. The V segment lost 3 bases and the J segment 6 bases; nucleotides outside the gene matches: 1. This CDR3 is 13 amino acids long. Germline V lookup: CDR1 WNHNN, CDR2 SYGVQD (reference sequence). The CDR3 region is CASSDGGGNEQFF. In DNA, the CDR3 is TGCGCCAGCAGTGACGGGGGGGGCAATGAGCAGTTCTTC.

The V gene is TRBV5-1, the J gene TRBJ1-2; 9 bases fit TRBD1. The germline V gene encodes CDR1 SGHRS and CDR2 YFSETQ. Trimming removed 0 bases from V and 6 bases from J; junction bases left unmatched: 0. There are 13 residues in the CDR3. DNA of the CDR3: TGCGCCAGCAGCTTGGGACAGGGGGATGGCTACACCTTC. Its translation is CASSLGQGDGYTF.

This rearrangement joins TRBV7-6 to TRBJ2-1; 7 bases agree with TRBD1. The CDR3 loop spans 17 amino acids. The germline CDR1 and CDR2 sequences are SGHVS and FNYEAQ. Trimming removed 1 base from V and 5 bases from J; junction bases left unmatched: 11. The DNA for the CDR3 is TGTGCCAGCAGCTTAGTCCGGGGACAGCTGAACGACAATGAGCAGTTCTTC. Translation gives CASSLVRGQLNDNEQFF. The whole variable domain, filled in from reference TRBV7-6 and TRBJ2-1, reads GAGVSQSPRYKVTKRGQDVALRCDPISGHVSLYWYRQALGQGPEFLTYFNYEAQQDKSGLPNDRFSAERPEGSISTLTIQRTEQRDSAMYRCASSLVRGQLNDNEQFFGPGTRLTVL.

There are a few counts of this clone. The chain's CDR3 is CASRGGATETQYF. The CDR3 DNA reads TGTGCCAGCCGAGGGGGAGCGACGGAGACCCAGTACTTC. The rearrangement joins TRBV2 to TRBJ2-5; maybe TRBD1 (6 bases). Germline values: CDR1 SNHLY, CDR2 FYNNEI. Trimming took 8 bases from V and 5 from J, leaving 15 bases between them. The CDR3 runs 13 residues. Variable domain in full (rest from reference TRBV2 and TRBJ2-5): EPEVTQTPSHQVTQMGQEVILRCVPISNHLYFYWYRQILGQKVEFLVSFYNNEISEKSEIFDDQFSVERPDGSNFTLKIRSTKLEDSAMYFCASRGGATETQYFGPGTRLLVL.

The CDR3 protein is CASSPGLVNEQFF. The CDR3 region has the DNA TGTGCCAGCAGCCCCGGACTAGTCAATGAGCAGTTCTTC. The chain links TRBV9 to TRBJ2-1; 7 bases match TRBD2. The germline V gene encodes CDR1 SGDLS and CDR2 YYNGEE. The V and J ends lost 4 bases and 6 bases, in that order; junction bases with no gene match: 4. CDR3 length: 13 residues.